This passage covers 25 T cell receptor beta chains from one sample sequenced in a study of OX40 agonist ivuxolimab in advanced cancers. Repertoires were generated with immunoSEQ multiplex PCR, while TCRdb's copy carries only in-frame clones and drops some. The sample lists tens of thousands of clones; about 88% were seen once. The source was CD4+ or CD8+ T cells sorted from blood, collected in a trial of the OX40 agonist ivuxolimab. The receptors were gathered from an adult with an advanced solid tumor such as melanoma, head and neck, liver or kidney cancer.

The gene calls are TRBV5-5 and TRBJ2-1, with TRBD1 matching 10 bases. This CDR3 contains 15 residues. Trimming removed 4 bases from V and 9 bases from J; junction bases left unmatched: 10. Per germline, CDR1 SGHKS and CDR2 YYEKEE (reference sequence). This CDR3 reads CASSPRTGGSIEQFF. CDR3 DNA: TGTGCCAGCAGCCCAAGGACAGGGGGGAGTATTGAGCAGTTCTTC.

This clone is a singleton in its sample. The CDR3 protein is CASSLRPGEPETYEQYF. The DNA of the CDR3 is TGTGCCAGCAGCTTACGGCCCGGGGAGCCAGAGACCTACGAGCAGTACTTC. The chain employs TRBV7-2 and TRBJ2-7; perhaps TRBD2 as D (5 bases). Per germline, CDR1 SGHTA and CDR2 FQGNSA. The CDR3 contains 17 residues. Trimming took 2 bases from V and 2 from J, leaving 19 bases between them.

This chain links TRBV6-4 with TRBJ2-2; D not resolved. V lost 4 bases and J 0 bases, leaving 9 bases between the germline ends. Germline V lookup: CDR1 MRHNA, CDR2 SNTAGT. CDR3 length: 15 amino acids. The CDR3 region has the DNA TGTGCCAGCAGTGCGGACGGTACGAACACCGGGGAGCTGTTTTTT. Translating gives CASSADGTNTGELFF.

The J gene is TRBJ1-4, the V gene TRBV5-1; perhaps TRBD1 as D (6 bases). CDR3 length equals 15 residues. The germline CDR1 and CDR2 sequences are SGHRS and YFSETQ. Deletions cut 1 base from V and 11 bases from J, with 18 bases between. CDR3 coding DNA: TGCGCCAGCAGCTTGCTCGGGACACGGACTGAGAAACTGTTTTTT. Encoded protein: CASSLLGTRTEKLFF.

The rearrangement uses TRBV6-5 and TRBJ1-2, with 8 bases fitting TRBD1. CDR1 MNHEY and CDR2 SVGAGI come from the germline V gene. The V gene end was trimmed by 5 bases and the J gene end by 9 bases; junction bases not matched to a gene: 5. The CDR3 is 12 amino acids. In DNA form, the CDR3 reads TGTGCCAGCAGTCCAGGACAGGGCCGCTACACCTTC. It translates to CASSPGQGRYTF.

The rearrangement joins TRBV12-5 to TRBJ1-1; D gene uncertain. This CDR3 region has 15 residues. Germline CDR1 LGHNT, CDR2 FRNRAP. V was cut by 2 bases and J by 4 bases, with 14 bases left in between. In DNA form, the CDR3 reads TGTGCTAGTGGTTTGATCCTTGGGTGGGGCACTGAAGCTTTCTTT. Translated: CASGLILGWGTEAFF.

CDR3 loop: CASSEVSLGGAVYQPQHF. CDR3 bases: TGTGCCAGCAGTGAGGTTTCTTTAGGGGGGGCTGTCTATCAGCCCCAGCATTTT. This chain connects TRBV6-1 to TRBJ1-5; TRBD1 might be the D (6 bases). The CDR3 runs 18 residues. V shed 3 bases and J shed 5 bases, with 23 bases lying between them. Germline V lookup: CDR1 MNHNS, CDR2 SASEGT.

V is TRBV6-6 and J is TRBJ2-1; the match to TRBD1 covers 10 bases. V was pared by 4 bases and J by 7 bases, with 7 bases of the junction left unmatched. This CDR3 spans 15 amino acids. CDR1 is MNHNY and CDR2 is SVGAGI in the germline V gene (reference sequence). CDR3 in amino acids: CASSSGQGTRNEQFF. The CDR3 DNA reads as TGTGCCAGCAGTTCGGGACAGGGGACTCGGAATGAGCAGTTCTTC.

V and J are TRBV5-1 and TRBJ2-3; 8 nucleotides agree with TRBD2. The CDR3 contains 16 residues. The J segment lost 0 bases and the V segment lost 2 bases, leaving 5 bases of the junction unmatched. CDR1 is SGHRS and CDR2 is YFSETQ in the germline V gene. In DNA form, the CDR3 reads TGCGCCAGCAGCTTTCAATTAGCGGGGAGCACAGATACGCAGTATTTT. Its translation: CASSFQLAGSTDTQYF.

The V call is TRBV6-5, the J call TRBJ1-5; D is unresolved. This CDR3 has 16 residues. Trimming shortened V by 0 bases and J by 0 bases, and 9 bases separated the two germline ends. Germline V CDR1 and CDR2: MNHEY, SVGAGI. CDR3 loop: CASSYSAVHSNQPQHF. CDR3 DNA: TGTGCCAGCAGTTACTCCGCGGTACATAGCAATCAGCCCCAGCATTTT.

The rearrangement joins TRBV18 to TRBJ1-3; the D is unclear. With 3 bases removed from V and 0 bases from J, the gap between germline ends came to 9 bases. Germline V gene lookup returns CDR1 KGHSH and CDR2 LQKENI. The CDR3 extends over 15 amino acids. This CDR3 reads CASSPDGNSGNTIYF. CDR3 DNA sequence: TGTGCCAGCTCACCGGACGGAAACTCTGGAAACACCATATATTTT.

This rearrangement joins TRBV4-2 to TRBJ2-1; 8 nucleotides agree with TRBD2. The ends lost 4 bases at V and 0 bases at J; junction bases unmatched: 5. CDR1 LGHNA and CDR2 YNFKEQ come from the germline V gene. This CDR3 region has 16 residues. CDR3: CASSLNAGGSYNEQFF. CDR3 bases: TGTGCCAGCAGCCTTAATGCGGGGGGCTCCTACAATGAGCAGTTCTTC.

V gene TRBV2 combines with J gene TRBJ2-7; no definite D call. The germline V gene has CDR1 SNHLY and CDR2 FYNNEI. V lost 5 bases, J lost 4 bases, and 6 bases lay in between. The CDR3 loop spans 11 amino acids. DNA of the CDR3: TGTGCCAGCAGTCCGGTTTACGAGCAGTACTTC. Translated: CASSPVYEQYF.

V gene TRBV19 combines with J gene TRBJ1-1; unclear D gene. Germline CDR1 LNHDA, CDR2 SQIVND (reference sequence). The CDR3 consists of 14 residues. Trimming cost V 6 bases and J 1 base, with 12 bases left between them. The CDR3: CASRKEAKNTEAFF. In nucleotides, the CDR3 is TGTGCCAGTAGGAAGGAGGCGAAGAACACTGAAGCTTTCTTT.

The chain is built from TRBV7-3 and TRBJ2-1; tentative D call: TRBD2 (6 bases). V lost 2 bases, J lost 4 bases, and 18 bases lay in between. Germline V gene data show CDR1 as SGHTA and CDR2 as FQGTGA. The CDR3 has 17 amino acids. CDR3 region: CASSLFSGPGGYNEQFF. The CDR3 nucleotides are TGTGCCAGCAGCTTATTTTCGGGTCCCGGGGGTTACAATGAGCAGTTCTTC.

This chain uses TRBV9 with TRBJ1-4, with unresolved D. The CDR3 spans 14 residues. The V gene's germline CDR1 is SGDLS and CDR2 YYNGEE. V was trimmed by 2 bases and J by 0 bases, leaving 5 bases between them. Here the CDR3 DNA reads TGTGCCAGCAGCGTTAACCCAACTAATGAAAAACTGTTTTTT. Amino acid sequence: CASSVNPTNEKLFF.

J is TRBJ2-3 and V is TRBV12-5, with 8 bases identical to TRBD2. Germline CDR1 LGHNT, CDR2 FRNRAP. V shed 1 base and J 8 bases; nucleotides not matched to a gene: 5. This CDR3 spans 14 amino acids. In DNA, the CDR3 is TGTGCTAGTGGTTTGGGACTAGCGACGGGTACGCAGTATTTT. Translating gives CASGLGLATGTQYF.

V and J are TRBV11-3 and TRBJ2-2; tentatively, D is TRBD1 (6 bases). This CDR3 is built from 16 residues. V was clipped by 5 bases and J by 0 bases, with 13 bases between them. Per the germline V gene, CDR1 is SGHNT and CDR2 is YENEEA. CDR3 loop: CASSQPTGTNTGELFF. The CDR3 coding sequence is TGTGCCAGCAGCCAACCCACAGGGACGAACACCGGGGAGCTGTTTTTT.

The rearrangement joins TRBV4-2 to TRBJ1-2; D ambiguous. V shed 0 bases and J shed 4 bases, with 6 bases lying between them. Germline CDR1 and CDR2: LGHNA and YNFKEQ. This CDR3 comprises 13 residues. CDR3 amino acids: CASSQEGGYGYTF. CDR3 bases: TGTGCCAGCAGCCAAGAGGGTGGCTATGGCTACACCTTC.

This chain connects TRBV19 to TRBJ1-1, with D possibly being TRBD1 (6 bases). Germline CDR1 and CDR2: LNHDA and SQIVND (reference sequence). V was shortened by 2 bases and J by 4 bases, with 11 bases between the two germline ends. This CDR3 contains 14 residues. CDR3 sequence (DNA): TGTGCCAGTAGTATATGGGGGGCCCGCACTGAAGCTTTCTTT. The encoded protein is CASSIWGARTEAFF.

The chain uses TRBV4-3 and TRBJ2-5; D might be TRBD1 (5 bases). Trimming pared 0 bases from V and 5 bases from J, leaving 10 bases between. Germline V gene lookup returns CDR1 LGHNA and CDR2 YSLEER. This CDR3 contains 14 residues. CDR3 residues: CASSQDWGGETQYF. The CDR3 nucleotides are TGCGCCAGCAGCCAAGATTGGGGCGGCGAGACCCAGTACTTC.

This sequence joins TRBV6-4 and TRBJ1-6, with TRBD1 identical over 8 bases. The CDR3 is made up of 15 amino acids. In germline, CDR1 is MRHNA, CDR2 SNTAGT. Trimming at V came to 5 bases and at J to 8 bases, leaving 8 bases not matched to a gene. CDR3 loop: CASSPRTGRDSPLHF. The CDR3 nucleotides are TGTGCCAGCAGTCCCCGGACAGGGAGGGATTCACCCCTCCACTTT.

The chain joins TRBV9 to TRBJ1-2, with D uncertain. The CDR3 runs 15 residues. Germline values: CDR1 SGDLS, CDR2 YYNGEE. Trimming removed 1 base at V and 0 bases at J, with 10 bases between. The CDR3 region has the DNA TGTGCCAGCAGCGTAAGAGCAGATCCTAACTATGGCTACACCTTC. Its protein product is CASSVRADPNYGYTF.

In its sample, this clone was seen a few times. The V gene is TRBV6-1, the J gene TRBJ1-1; D perhaps matches TRBD1 (5 bases). V was clipped by 4 bases and J by 3 bases, with 9 bases between them. Germline V lookup: CDR1 MNHNS, CDR2 SASEGT. The CDR3 has 13 amino acids. The CDR3 nucleotides are TGTGCCAGCAGTGCCAAGGGGTACACTGAAGCTTTCTTT. Encoded protein: CASSAKGYTEAFF.

This clone was observed a handful of times. The gene calls are TRBV6-5 and TRBJ2-2, with D uncertain. V lost 2 bases and J 7 bases, leaving 5 bases between the germline ends. The CDR3 consists of 12 residues. Germline V gene lookup returns CDR1 MNHEY and CDR2 SVGAGI. In DNA form, the CDR3 reads TGTGCCAGCAGTTACGGGATCGGGGAGCTGTTTTTT. Translating gives CASSYGIGELFF.